What follows describes a single TCR beta chain. Researchers ran the PCR with 60 Vbeta and 13 Jbeta primers. Here immunoSEQ multiplex PCR was the method, and the copy in TCRdb shows in-frame clones only, minus some. The data show roughly 98,000 clones, 75% to 80% seen once. The sample comes from a study of cytomegalovirus exposure and HLA in healthy donors. Germline V gene data show CDR1 as SEHNR and CDR2 as FQNEAQ (reference sequence). Deletions cut 1 base from V and 3 bases from J, with 13 bases between. This CDR3 has 15 residues. Sequenced input: PBMCs. This clonotype was obtained from a female donor in good health and CMV-seronegative. This chain connects TRBV7-9 to TRBJ2-7; weak D call: TRBD1 (6 bases). CDR3 amino acids: CASSLGQDPIYEQYF. In DNA, the CDR3 is TGTGCCAGCAGCTTAGGACAGGATCCCATCTACGAGCAGTACTTC.